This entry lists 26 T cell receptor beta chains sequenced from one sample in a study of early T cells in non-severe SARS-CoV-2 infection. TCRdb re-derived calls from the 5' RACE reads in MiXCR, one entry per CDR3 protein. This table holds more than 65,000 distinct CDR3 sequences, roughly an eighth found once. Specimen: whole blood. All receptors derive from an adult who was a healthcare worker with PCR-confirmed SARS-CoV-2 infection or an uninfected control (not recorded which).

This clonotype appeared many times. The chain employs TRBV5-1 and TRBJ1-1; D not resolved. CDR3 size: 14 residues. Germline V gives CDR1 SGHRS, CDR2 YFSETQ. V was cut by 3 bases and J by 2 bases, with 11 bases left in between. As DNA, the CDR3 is TGCGCCAGCAGCTACGGGATCCTCAACACTGAAGCTTTCTTT. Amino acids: CASSYGILNTEAFF.

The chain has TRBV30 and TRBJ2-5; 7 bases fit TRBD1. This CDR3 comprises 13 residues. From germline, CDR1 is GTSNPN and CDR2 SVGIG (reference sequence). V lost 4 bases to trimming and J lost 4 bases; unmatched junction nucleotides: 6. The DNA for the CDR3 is TGTGCCTGGATGAGGGCAGGGGGAGAGACCCAGTACTTC. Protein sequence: CAWMRAGGETQYF.

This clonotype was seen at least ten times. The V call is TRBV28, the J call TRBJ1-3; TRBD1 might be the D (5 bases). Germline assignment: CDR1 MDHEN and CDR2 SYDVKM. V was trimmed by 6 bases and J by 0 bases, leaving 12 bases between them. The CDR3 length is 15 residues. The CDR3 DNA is TGTGCCAGCAGGGGGGGGGTGATCTCTGGAAACACCATATATTTT. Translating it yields CASRGGVISGNTIYF. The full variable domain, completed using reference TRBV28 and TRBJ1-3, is DVKVTQSSRYLVKRTGEKVFLECVQDMDHENMFWYRQDPGLGLRLIYFSYDVKMKEKGDIPEGYSVSREKKERFSLILESASTNQTSMYLCASRGGVISGNTIYFGEGSWLTVV.

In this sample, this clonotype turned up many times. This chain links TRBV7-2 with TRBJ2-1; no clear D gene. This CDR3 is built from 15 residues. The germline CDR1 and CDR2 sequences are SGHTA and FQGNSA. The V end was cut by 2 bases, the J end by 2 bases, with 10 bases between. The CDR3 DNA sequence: TGTGCCAGCAGCTTAAGGCAGTATACCTACAATGAGCAGTTCTTC. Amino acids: CASSLRQYTYNEQFF.

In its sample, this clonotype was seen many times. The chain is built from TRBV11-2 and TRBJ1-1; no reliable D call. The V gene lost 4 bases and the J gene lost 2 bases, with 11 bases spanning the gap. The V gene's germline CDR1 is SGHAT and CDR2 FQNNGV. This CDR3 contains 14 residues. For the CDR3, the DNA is TGTGCCAGCAGCTCACAAATACTCAACACTGAAGCTTTCTTT. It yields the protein CASSSQILNTEAFF.

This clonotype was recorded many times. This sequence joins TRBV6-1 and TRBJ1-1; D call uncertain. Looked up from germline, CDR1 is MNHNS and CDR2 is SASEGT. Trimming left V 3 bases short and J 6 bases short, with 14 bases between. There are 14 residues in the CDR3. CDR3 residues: CASSESRFYAEAFF. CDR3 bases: TGTGCCAGCAGTGAGTCACGCTTTTATGCTGAAGCTTTCTTT.

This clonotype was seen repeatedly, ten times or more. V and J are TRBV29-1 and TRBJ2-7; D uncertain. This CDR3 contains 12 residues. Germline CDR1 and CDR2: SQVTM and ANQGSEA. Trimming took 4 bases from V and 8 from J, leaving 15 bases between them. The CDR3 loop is CSVGPDRVKQYF. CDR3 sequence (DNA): TGCAGCGTTGGCCCGGACCGGGTGAAGCAGTACTTC.

The CDR3 spells CASSLSYTDTQYF. In DNA, the CDR3 is TGTGCCAGCAGCTTATCATACACAGATACGCAGTATTTT. The chain carries TRBV7-2 and TRBJ2-3; no clear D gene. Looked up from germline, CDR1 is SGHTA and CDR2 is FQGNSA. The V and J ends lost 2 bases and 2 bases respectively, with 5 bases between them. The CDR3 covers 13 residues.

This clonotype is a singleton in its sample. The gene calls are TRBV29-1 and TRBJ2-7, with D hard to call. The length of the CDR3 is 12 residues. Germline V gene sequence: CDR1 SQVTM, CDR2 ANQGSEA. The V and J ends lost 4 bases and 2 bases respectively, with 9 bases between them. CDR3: CSVVGSTYEQYF. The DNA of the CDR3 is TGCAGCGTTGTTGGCAGTACCTACGAGCAGTACTTC.

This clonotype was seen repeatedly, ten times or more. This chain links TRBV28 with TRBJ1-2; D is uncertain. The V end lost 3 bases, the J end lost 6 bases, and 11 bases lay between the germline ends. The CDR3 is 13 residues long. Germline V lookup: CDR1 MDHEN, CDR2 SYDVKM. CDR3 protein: CASSFLSNNGYTF. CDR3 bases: TGTGCCAGCAGTTTCCTCTCCAACAATGGCTACACCTTC.

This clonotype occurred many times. This CDR3 reads CASSLRDFAEAFF. CDR3 nucleotides: TGTGCCAGCAGTCTACGCGACTTTGCGGAAGCTTTCTTT. The chain combines TRBV7-9 with TRBJ1-1; D is ambiguous. The CDR3 length is 13 residues. The germline gives CDR1 SEHNR, CDR2 FQNEAQ (reference sequence). The ends were cut back, 6 bases at V and 8 bases at J, with 16 bases in the middle.

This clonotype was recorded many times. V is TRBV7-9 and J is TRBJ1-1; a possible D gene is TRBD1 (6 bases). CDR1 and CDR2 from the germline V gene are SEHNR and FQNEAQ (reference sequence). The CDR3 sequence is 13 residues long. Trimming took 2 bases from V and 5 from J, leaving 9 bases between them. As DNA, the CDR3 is TGTGCCAGCAGCTTATACAGGGAAACTGAAGCTTTCTTT. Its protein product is CASSLYRETEAFF.

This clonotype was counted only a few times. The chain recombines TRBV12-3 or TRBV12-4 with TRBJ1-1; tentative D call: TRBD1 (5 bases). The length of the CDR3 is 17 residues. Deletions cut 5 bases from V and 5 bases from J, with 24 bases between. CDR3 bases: TGTGCCAGCAGTACCCTGCGGGACGGGTCCCTGGGGACTGAAGCTTTCTTT. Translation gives CASSTLRDGSLGTEAFF.

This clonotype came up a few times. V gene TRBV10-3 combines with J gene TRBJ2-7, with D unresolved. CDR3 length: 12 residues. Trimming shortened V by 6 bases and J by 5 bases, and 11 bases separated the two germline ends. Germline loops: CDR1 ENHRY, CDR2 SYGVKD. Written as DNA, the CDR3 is TGTGCCATCAGCCGCGCGGTTGACGAGCAGTACTTC. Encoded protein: CAISRAVDEQYF.

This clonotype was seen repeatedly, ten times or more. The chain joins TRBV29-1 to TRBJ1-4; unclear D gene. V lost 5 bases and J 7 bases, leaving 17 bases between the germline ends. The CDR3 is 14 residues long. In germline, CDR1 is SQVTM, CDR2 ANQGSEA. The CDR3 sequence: CSVTHSGGGEKLFF. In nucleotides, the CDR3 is TGCAGCGTTACCCACAGTGGCGGTGGTGAAAAACTGTTTTTT.

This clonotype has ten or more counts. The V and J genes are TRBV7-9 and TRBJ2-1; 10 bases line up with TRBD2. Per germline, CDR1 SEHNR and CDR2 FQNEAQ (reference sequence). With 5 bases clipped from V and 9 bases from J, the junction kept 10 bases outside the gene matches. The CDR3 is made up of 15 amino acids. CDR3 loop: CASSHGLAVRGEQFF. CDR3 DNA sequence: TGTGCCAGCAGCCACGGACTAGCGGTTCGGGGTGAGCAGTTCTTC.

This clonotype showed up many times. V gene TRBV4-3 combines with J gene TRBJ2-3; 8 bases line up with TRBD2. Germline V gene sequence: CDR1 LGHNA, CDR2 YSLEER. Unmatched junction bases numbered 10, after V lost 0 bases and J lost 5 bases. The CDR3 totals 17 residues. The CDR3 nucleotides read TGCGCCAGCAGCCAAGATTCCAGCGGGAGACGGGGAGATACGCAGTATTTT. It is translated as CASSQDSSGRRGDTQYF.

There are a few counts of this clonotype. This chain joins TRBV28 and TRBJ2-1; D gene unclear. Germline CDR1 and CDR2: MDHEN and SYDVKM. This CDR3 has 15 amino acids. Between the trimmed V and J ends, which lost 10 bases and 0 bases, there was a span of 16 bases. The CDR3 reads CATLLASSSYNEQFF. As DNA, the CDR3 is TGTGCCACCCTACTCGCGAGTAGCTCCTACAATGAGCAGTTCTTC.

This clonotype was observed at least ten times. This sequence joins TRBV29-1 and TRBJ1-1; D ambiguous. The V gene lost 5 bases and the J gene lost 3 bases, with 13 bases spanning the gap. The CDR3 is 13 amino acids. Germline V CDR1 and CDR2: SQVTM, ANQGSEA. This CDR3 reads CSVLFWTDTEAFF. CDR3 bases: TGCAGCGTTCTATTCTGGACTGACACTGAAGCTTTCTTT.

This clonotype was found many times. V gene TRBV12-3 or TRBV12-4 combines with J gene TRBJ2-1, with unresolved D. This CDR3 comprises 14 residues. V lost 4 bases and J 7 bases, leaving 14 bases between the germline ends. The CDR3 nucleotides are TGTGCCAGCAGTTGGGTTACAAATCGGAATGAGCAGTTCTTC. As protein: CASSWVTNRNEQFF.

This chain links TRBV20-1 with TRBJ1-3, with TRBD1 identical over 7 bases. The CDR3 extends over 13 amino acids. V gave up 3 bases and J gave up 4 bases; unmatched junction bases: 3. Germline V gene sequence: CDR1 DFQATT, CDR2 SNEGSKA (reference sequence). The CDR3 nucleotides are TGCAGTGCTAGGACAGGGTCCGGAAACACCATATATTTT. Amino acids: CSARTGSGNTIYF.

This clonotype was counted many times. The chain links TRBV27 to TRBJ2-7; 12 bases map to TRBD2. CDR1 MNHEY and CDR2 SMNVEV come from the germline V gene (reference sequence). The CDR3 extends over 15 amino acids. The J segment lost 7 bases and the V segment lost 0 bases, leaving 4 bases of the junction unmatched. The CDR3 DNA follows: TGTGCCAGCAGTTTATCGACTAGCGGGAGTATTGAGCAGTACTTC. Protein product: CASSLSTSGSIEQYF.

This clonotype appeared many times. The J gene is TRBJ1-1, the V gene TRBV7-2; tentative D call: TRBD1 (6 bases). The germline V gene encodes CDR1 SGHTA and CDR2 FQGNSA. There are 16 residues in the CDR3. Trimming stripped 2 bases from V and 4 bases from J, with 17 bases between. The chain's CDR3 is CASSLLGGRMGTEAFF. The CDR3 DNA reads TGTGCCAGCAGCTTATTGGGGGGCCGTATGGGCACTGAAGCTTTCTTT.

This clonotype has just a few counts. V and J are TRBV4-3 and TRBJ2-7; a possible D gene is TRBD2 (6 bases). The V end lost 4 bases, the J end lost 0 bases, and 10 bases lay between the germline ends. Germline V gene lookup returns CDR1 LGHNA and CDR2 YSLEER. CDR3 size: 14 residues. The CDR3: CASSRATSSYEQYF. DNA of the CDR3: TGCGCCAGCAGCCGGGCGACTAGCTCCTACGAGCAGTACTTC.

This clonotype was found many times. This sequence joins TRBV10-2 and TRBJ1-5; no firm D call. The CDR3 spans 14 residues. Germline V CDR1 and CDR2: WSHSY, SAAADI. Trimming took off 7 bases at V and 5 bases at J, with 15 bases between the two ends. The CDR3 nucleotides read TGCGCCAGCACCGTTTCACCAGTGGATCAGCCCCAGCATTTT. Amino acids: CASTVSPVDQPQHF.

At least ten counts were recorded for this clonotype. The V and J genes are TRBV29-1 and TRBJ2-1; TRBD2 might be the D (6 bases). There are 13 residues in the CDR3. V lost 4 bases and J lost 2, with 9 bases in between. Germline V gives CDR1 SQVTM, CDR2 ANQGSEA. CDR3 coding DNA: TGCAGCGTTGCGGGGAGGACCTACAATGAGCAGTTCTTC. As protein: CSVAGRTYNEQFF.